Below are 2 T cell receptor beta chains sequenced from a single sample in a study of cytomegalovirus exposure and HLA in healthy donors. Using immunoSEQ multiplex PCR, the repertoire was profiled, and TCRdb retains in-frame clones only, with some absent. Here the sample spans under 130,000 clones, approximately 86% being singletons. The sample taken for sequencing was PBMCs. The source of these receptors is a woman aged 18-29 years in good health and CMV-seropositive.

The V call is TRBV6-5, the J call TRBJ2-3, with D uncertain. CDR1 is MNHEY and CDR2 is SVGAGI in the germline V gene. V was clipped by 0 bases and J by 3 bases, with 7 bases between them. The CDR3 covers 14 residues. The CDR3 here is CASSYSRWTDTQYF. The CDR3 coding sequence is TGTGCCAGCAGTTACTCGAGGTGGACAGATACGCAGTATTTT.

V gene TRBV12-5 combines with J gene TRBJ2-7; TRBD2 matches 11 bases. Germline CDR1 LGHNT, CDR2 FRNRAP. This CDR3 comprises 16 residues. J gave up 4 bases and V 0 bases, and 5 bases lay outside the gene matches. Here the CDR3 reads CASGLVITSGGYEQYF. CDR3 bases: TGTGCTAGTGGTTTGGTTATAACTAGCGGGGGTTACGAGCAGTACTTC.